The 10 T cell receptor beta chains presented below share a single source sample, sequenced in a study of blood T cell repertoires in COVID-19. Repertoires were generated with immunoSEQ multiplex PCR, while TCRdb's copy carries only in-frame clones and drops some. The sample comprises about 89,000 clones, 88% of which are singletons, and over 0.45% rests with the top ten. The sample consisted of peripheral blood. All receptors derive from a man in his fifties or sixties with acute or convalescent COVID-19.

This chain uses TRBV5-1 with TRBJ2-2, with TRBD2 matching over 7 bases. CDR1 is SGHRS and CDR2 is YFSETQ in the germline V gene. V shed 4 bases and J 4 bases; nucleotides not matched to a gene: 10. The CDR3 is 16 amino acids. The CDR3 sequence: CASSTGLVQPTGELFF. In nucleotides, the CDR3 is TGCGCCAGCAGCACTGGACTAGTTCAGCCCACCGGGGAGCTGTTTTTT.

V gene TRBV29-1 combines with J gene TRBJ1-4; tentatively, D is TRBD1 (5 bases). This CDR3 comprises 14 residues. The V gene's germline CDR1 is SQVTM and CDR2 ANQGSEA. The V end was cut by 0 bases, the J end by 1 base, with 6 bases between. CDR3 protein: CSVEEGGTNEKLFF. CDR3 bases: TGCAGCGTTGAAGAGGGGGGAACTAATGAAAAACTGTTTTTT.

The chain links TRBV5-1 to TRBJ2-7, with D hard to call. This CDR3 contains 13 residues. Germline-derived CDR1 and CDR2 are SGHRS and YFSETQ. Trimming stripped 4 bases from V and 3 bases from J, with 11 bases between. CDR3 in amino acids: CASSLAPLYEQYF. The CDR3 DNA is TGCGCCAGCAGCCTGGCGCCACTCTACGAGCAGTACTTC.

This clone came up once. The CDR3 nucleotides are TGTGCCACCAGCCCGGGACAGGGAAATAACGAGCAGTACTTC. The encoded protein is CATSPGQGNNEQYF. The chain combines TRBV15 with TRBJ2-7; 9 bases are a match to TRBD1. With 5 bases clipped from V and 5 bases from J, the junction kept 7 bases outside the gene matches. The V gene's germline CDR1 is LNHNV and CDR2 YYDKDF (reference sequence). This CDR3 is 14 amino acids long.

The V and J genes are TRBV29-1 and TRBJ1-1; no definite D call. Germline CDR1 SQVTM, CDR2 ANQGSEA. V was pared by 1 base and J by 5 bases, with 17 bases between. CDR3 size: 15 residues. The CDR3, as DNA: TGCAGCGTTGAAGGGTATCGGGAATTTGGGACTGAAGCTTTCTTT. It encodes CSVEGYREFGTEAFF.

The chain employs TRBV9 and TRBJ2-3; 11 bases are shared with TRBD2. The ends lost 0 bases at V and 5 bases at J; junction bases unmatched: 8. This CDR3 has 17 amino acids. The germline V gene has CDR1 SGDLS and CDR2 YYNGEE. The CDR3 here is CASSVGLAGGLGDTQYF. The CDR3 DNA follows: TGTGCCAGCAGCGTAGGGTTAGCGGGGGGGCTTGGAGATACGCAGTATTTT. The entire variable domain, with the rest obtained from reference TRBV9 and TRBJ2-3, is as follows: DSGVTQTPKHLITATGQRVTLRCSPRSGDLSVYWYQQSLDQGLQFLIQYYNGEERAKGNILERFSAQQFPDLHSELNLSSLELGDSALYFCASSVGLAGGLGDTQYFGPGTRLTVL.

The chain combines TRBV29-1 with TRBJ1-1; TRBD1 aligns across 9 bases. Germline values: CDR1 SQVTM, CDR2 ANQGSEA. CDR3 length: 13 amino acids. V lost 4 bases to trimming and J lost 6 bases; unmatched junction nucleotides: 6. CDR3 sequence (DNA): TGCAGCGTTGGTACAGGGGGCGCGGCTGAAGCTTTCTTT. Protein product: CSVGTGGAAEAFF.

The chain joins TRBV5-6 to TRBJ1-3, with TRBD1 identical over 9 bases. CDR1 and CDR2 (germline): SGHDT, YYEEEE. This CDR3 region has 12 residues. J gave up 12 bases and V 6 bases, and 7 bases lay outside the gene matches. This CDR3 is CASTQDRGDIYF. DNA of the CDR3: TGTGCCAGCACCCAGGACAGGGGCGACATATATTTT.

CDR3 in DNA: TGTGCCACCAGTGATGGGACACTAGCTAACTATGGCTACACCTTC. This encodes CATSDGTLANYGYTF. The rearrangement joins TRBV24-1 to TRBJ1-2, with D perhaps matching TRBD1 (6 bases). This CDR3 contains 15 residues. V was trimmed by 3 bases and J by 0 bases, leaving 10 bases between them. Germline values: CDR1 KGHDR, CDR2 SFDVKD.

In regard to this clone: The DNA is omitted, as the CDR3 cannot be located on it reliably, and the CDR3 follows TCRdb's listing. The chain recombines TRBV21-1 with TRBJ1-5. TRBV21-1 is deemed a pseudogene. The CDR3 has 17 amino acids, counting both end residues. CDR3 region: CASRKYSCGHSNQPQHF.